Detailed here is one T cell receptor beta chain. Antigen specificity is unknown. The data derive from a study of cytomegalovirus exposure and HLA in healthy donors. Across the whole study: Earlier findings included roughly 100 million unique TCR beta sequences obtained from roughly 200 million T cells. Study-level points and caveats: Earlier findings revealed that most TCR beta V segments proved productive either about 87% or about 30% of the time.

60 Vbeta and 13 Jbeta primers were used in PCR. The repertoire was sequenced with immunoSEQ multiplex PCR; TCRdb's copy has only in-frame clones and lacks some. This table holds more than 130,000 clones. In germline, CDR1 is LGHNA, CDR2 YNFKEQ. The length of the CDR3 is 13 residues. V lost 0 bases and J 8 bases, leaving 10 bases between the germline ends. V and J are TRBV4-2 and TRBJ1-2; D is unclear. The clonotype originates from a man between 35 and 55 years old in good health and CMV-seronegative. The sample consisted of PBMCs. The CDR3 is CASSQDEGEGYTF. Here the CDR3 DNA reads TGTGCCAGCAGCCAAGATGAGGGCGAGGGCTACACCTTC.